The clone carrying this T cell receptor beta chain occurred once. As yet, its antigen is unknown. This sample was included in a study of cytomegalovirus exposure and HLA in healthy donors. 13 Jbeta primers and 60 Vbeta primers were used for the PCR. This table comes from immunoSEQ multiplex PCR, and its TCRdb copy is limited to in-frame clones, with some not included. The top ten hold approximately 3.8% of the sample, which has 100,000 to 150,000 clones, around 72% seen once. Study-wide findings and caveats: A later analysis reportedly found fewer N-insertions in an Asian-associated ancestry cluster than the roughly 700-donor mean.

This receptor was obtained from a man younger than 40 in good health and CMV-seronegative. The sequencing sample was made of PBMCs.

The DNA of the CDR3 is TGCGCCAGCAGTGAGGGAGGGACCTCCTACAATGAGCAGTTCTTC. Protein: CASSEGGTSYNEQFF. The genes are TRBV10-2 and TRBJ2-1; D is possibly TRBD2 (6 bases). V lost 2 bases and J lost 0, with 8 bases in between. Germline CDR1 is WSHSY and CDR2 is SAAADI. This CDR3 has 15 residues.